The 22 T cell receptor beta chains reported below all come from one sample, sequenced in a study of T cells in Graves' hyperthyroidism and ophthalmopathy. The TCR beta CDR3 regions underwent amplification using RNA transcripts as the source. During a first-round RT-PCR of the TCR CDR3, the HTBI primer set was used. TCRdb re-derived calls from the multiplex PCR reads in MiXCR, one entry per CDR3 protein. The sample contains 450,000 to 550,000 distinct CDR3 sequences, about 24% of which appear only once. The specimen was blood. The receptors shown here come from a woman aged 25 to 39 with Graves' ophthalmopathy.

This clonotype showed up many times. V usage is TRBV20-1 and J usage is TRBJ2-7, with D perhaps TRBD2 (6 bases). Trimming took off 3 bases at V and 2 bases at J, with 11 bases between the two ends. CDR1 DFQATT and CDR2 SNEGSKA come from the germline V gene (reference sequence). This CDR3 has 13 residues. Written as DNA, the CDR3 is TGCAGTGCTAGTATCGGGGAGGCCTACGAGCAGTACTTC. Translation: CSASIGEAYEQYF.

The chain has TRBV6-1 and TRBJ2-5; 8 bases agree with TRBD1. V shed 2 bases, J shed 5 bases, and the junction held 4 bases outside the gene matches. The CDR3 consists of 14 residues. CDR1 is MNHNS and CDR2 is SASEGT in the germline V gene. This chain's CDR3 is CASSEPDRGETQYF. CDR3 coding DNA: TGTGCCAGCAGTGAACCCGACAGGGGCGAGACCCAGTACTTC.

This clonotype has at least ten counts. The gene calls are TRBV28 and TRBJ1-3; weak D call: TRBD1 (6 bases). The germline V and J ends were trimmed by 2 bases and 3 bases, with 11 bases remaining between them. The CDR3 totals 15 residues. From germline, CDR1 is MDHEN and CDR2 SYDVKM. The CDR3 DNA reads as TGTGCCAGCAGTTTACCGGGGGGCTTTGGAAACACCATATATTTT. Translation: CASSLPGGFGNTIYF.

This clonotype was detected ten times or more. The J gene is TRBJ1-2, the V gene TRBV12-3 or TRBV12-4; TRBD1 might be the D (5 bases). The CDR3 runs to 16 residues. With 0 bases removed from V and 2 bases from J, the gap between germline ends came to 13 bases. In nucleotides, the CDR3 is TGTGCCAGCAGTTTAGCGCCAGGGTCCCTCAACTATGGCTACACCTTC. Translating gives CASSLAPGSLNYGYTF.

The sample holds many counts of this clonotype. The V and J genes are TRBV5-1 and TRBJ1-1; D ambiguous. Trimming pared 7 bases from V and 3 bases from J, leaving 13 bases between. The CDR3 has 13 amino acids. Germline-derived CDR1 and CDR2 are SGHRS and YFSETQ. CDR3 protein: CASASVADTEAFF. Here the CDR3 DNA reads TGCGCCAGCGCGAGCGTAGCGGACACTGAAGCTTTCTTT.

This chain links TRBV30 with TRBJ1-2, with no clear D. The germline gives CDR1 GTSNPN, CDR2 SVGIG (reference sequence). There are 14 residues in the CDR3. Between the trimmed V and J ends, which lost 4 bases and 0 bases, there was a span of 12 bases. CDR3 amino acids: CAWTPELANYGYTF. CDR3 bases: TGTGCCTGGACTCCGGAGTTAGCTAACTATGGCTACACCTTC.

This clonotype has a handful of counts. The junction shows a germline mismatch at one end, possibly a read error. The genes are TRBV4-1 and TRBJ2-4, with D perhaps TRBD1 (5 bases). The CDR3 is 16 amino acids. CDR1 and CDR2 (germline): MGHRA, YSYEKL. The DNA of the CDR3 is TGCGCCAGCAGCCAAGATCACAGCCGACAGAAAAACATTAAGTACTTC. Protein: CASSQDHSRQKNIKYF.

This clonotype was found a few times. The chain links TRBV6-2 or TRBV6-3 to TRBJ2-5, with 11 bases aligning to TRBD2. The V gene's germline CDR1 is MNHEY and CDR2 SVGEGT. CDR3 length: 14 residues. The V gene end was trimmed by 7 bases and the J gene end by 4 bases; junction bases not matched to a gene: 5. CDR3 amino acids: CASKSLAGVETQYF. The CDR3 nucleotides read TGTGCCAGCAAATCACTAGCGGGAGTAGAGACCCAGTACTTC.

This clonotype was recorded many times. This sequence joins TRBV7-2 and TRBJ1-1; 8 bases fit TRBD1. Germline CDR1 reads SGHTA; CDR2 reads FQGNSA. This CDR3 spans 13 amino acids. Trimming removed 6 bases from V and 6 bases from J; junction bases left unmatched: 6. The CDR3 bases are TGTGCCAGCAGATACGACAGGGGCCCTGAAGCTTTCTTT. This gives the protein CASRYDRGPEAFF.

This chain uses TRBV6-1 with TRBJ2-2; TRBD1 matches 7 bases. V trimming: 9 bases; J trimming: 7 bases; junction bases outside the gene matches: 8. The CDR3 extends over 13 amino acids. In germline, CDR1 is MNHNS, CDR2 SASEGT. This CDR3 reads CARGDRVNGELFF. Here the CDR3 DNA reads TGTGCCAGAGGAGACAGGGTAAACGGGGAGCTGTTTTTT.

In its sample, this clonotype was seen many times. The CDR3 nucleotides are TGCAGTGCTAGAGATGCCGGATCGGGGGGGCCTGAGACCCAGTACTTC. It encodes CSARDAGSGGPETQYF. V gene TRBV20-1 combines with J gene TRBJ2-5, with 8 nucleotides matching TRBD2. The CDR3 is 16 residues long. The junction had 11 bases not matched to a gene; V was cut back by 0 bases and J by 5 bases. Germline loops: CDR1 DFQATT, CDR2 SNEGSKA (reference sequence).

Many counts were recorded for this clonotype. The chain uses TRBV29-1 and TRBJ1-5, with a tentative D call TRBD1 (5 bases). Trimming removed 5 bases at V and 0 bases at J, with 20 bases between. The CDR3 extends over 17 amino acids. Germline CDR1 SQVTM, CDR2 ANQGSEA. In nucleotides, the CDR3 is TGCAGCGTTCATGCAGGGCCCCGCCAATATAGCAATCAGCCCCAGCATTTT. Translated, it gives CSVHAGPRQYSNQPQHF.

Many counts were recorded for this clonotype. The chain couples TRBV12-3 or TRBV12-4 to TRBJ1-6, with 9 bases aligning to TRBD1. The CDR3 consists of 13 residues. J was trimmed by 10 bases and V by 5 bases; bases with no gene match: 3. The CDR3 DNA reads TGTGCCAGCAGTCGACAGGGGGACTCACCCCTCCACTTT. This codes for CASSRQGDSPLHF.

Ten or more counts support this clonotype. This rearrangement joins TRBV15 to TRBJ1-1, with D possibly TRBD1 on 6 matching bases. The CDR3 contains 17 residues. Trimming removed 1 base from V and 0 bases from J, with 15 bases in between. CDR1 LNHNV and CDR2 YYDKDF come from the germline V gene (reference sequence). The CDR3 nucleotides are TGTGCCACCAGCAGAGCCAGGACAGCTCGAATGAACACTGAAGCTTTCTTT. Amino acid sequence: CATSRARTARMNTEAFF. Filled out from reference TRBV15 and TRBJ1-1, the complete variable domain reads DAMVIQNPRYQVTQFGKPVTLSCSQTLNHNVMYWYQQKSSQAPKLLFHYYDKDFNNEADTPDNFQSRRPNTSFCFLDIRSPGLGDTAMYLCATSRARTARMNTEAFFGQGTRLTVV.

This clonotype showed up many times. The J gene is TRBJ1-1, the V gene TRBV11-2, with unresolved D. Germline-derived CDR1 and CDR2 are SGHAT and FQNNGV. The V end lost 0 bases, the J end lost 9 bases, and 14 bases lay between the germline ends. The CDR3 runs to 14 residues. The chain's CDR3 is CASSLDTISLQAFF. The CDR3 region has the DNA TGTGCCAGCAGCTTAGACACTATCTCGCTGCAAGCTTTCTTT.

This clonotype turned up a few times. The chain is built from TRBV20-1 and TRBJ2-2; D is possibly TRBD2 (6 bases). CDR3 length equals 14 residues. Trimming stripped 6 bases from V and 2 bases from J, with 13 bases between. CDR1 and CDR2 from the germline V gene are DFQATT and SNEGSKA (reference sequence). The CDR3, as DNA: TGCAGTGCCGCTCCGGGACTTAACACCGGGGAGCTGTTTTTT. Protein: CSAAPGLNTGELFF.

Concerning this clonotype: This may stem from a read error, because a much larger clone lies one nucleotide away. V is TRBV2 and J is TRBJ1-3; D gene ambiguous. This CDR3 contains 17 residues. The germline V gene has CDR1 SNHLY and CDR2 FYNNEI. V lost 1 base to trimming and J lost 1 base, with 14 bases between them. CDR3 amino acids: CASSEEVGFGSGNTIYF. In DNA, the CDR3 is TGTGCCAGCAGTGAAGAGGTGGGGTTTGGGTCTGGAAACACCATATATTTT.

This clonotype was seen at least ten times. V gene TRBV14 combines with J gene TRBJ2-2, with D possibly being TRBD1 or TRBD2 (5 bases each). Trimming removed 4 bases at V and 5 bases at J, with 17 bases between. Germline V CDR1 and CDR2: SGHDN, FVKESK. This CDR3 has 16 residues. The CDR3 is CASSRRWDLRTGELFF. CDR3 coding DNA: TGTGCCAGCAGCCGTCGTTGGGACCTGAGGACCGGGGAGCTGTTTTTT.

In this sample, this clonotype turned up many times. V is TRBV6-5 and J is TRBJ2-5, with D tentatively TRBD1 (5 bases). V lost 0 bases, J lost 2 bases, and 10 bases lay in between. Germline V gives CDR1 MNHEY, CDR2 SVGAGI. The CDR3 runs 15 residues. CDR3 amino acids: CASSYSGQKQETQYF. CDR3 coding DNA: TGTGCCAGCAGTTACTCGGGGCAGAAACAAGAGACCCAGTACTTC.

This clonotype was observed a few times. The chain's CDR3 is CASSQGRGVYGYTF. The CDR3 DNA follows: TGTGCCAGCAGCCAAGGCAGGGGGGTATATGGCTACACCTTC. J is TRBJ1-2 and V is TRBV3-1, with 7 bases lining up with TRBD1. This CDR3 comprises 14 residues. With 1 base clipped from V and 5 bases from J, the junction kept 4 bases outside the gene matches. Germline V CDR1 and CDR2: LGHDT, YNNKEL (reference sequence).

This clonotype was seen at least ten times. V gene TRBV30 combines with J gene TRBJ2-7; a possible D gene is TRBD2 (5 bases). V lost 1 base and J 6 bases, leaving 10 bases between the germline ends. Germline CDR1 and CDR2: GTSNPN and SVGIG (reference sequence). This CDR3 has 12 residues. The CDR3 loop reads CAWSGGSLEQYF. CDR3 coding DNA: TGTGCCTGGAGTGGAGGGAGCCTCGAGCAGTACTTC.

This clonotype was observed at least ten times. The chain employs TRBV29-1 and TRBJ1-2, with 8 bases matching TRBD1. Germline V lookup: CDR1 SQVTM, CDR2 ANQGSEA. Germline trimming cut 2 bases from V and 8 bases from J; bases unmatched to any gene: 7. CDR3 length: 13 amino acids. The CDR3 here is CSVESQGAWGYTF. The CDR3 DNA is TGCAGCGTTGAATCCCAGGGGGCGTGGGGCTACACCTTC.